A selection of T cell receptor beta chains follows, all from one sample in a study of T and B cells in COVID-19 patients. TCRdb redid the calling of the multiplex PCR reads with MiXCR, one entry per CDR3 protein. Of about 7,800 distinct CDR3 sequences listed, 40% are singletons. Sequencing was carried out using blood. Receptor source: a human donor who had recovered from COVID-19. CDR3s include the opening cysteine and the closing phenylalanine or tryptophan. Fields, in order: clone size, V gene, D gene, J gene, CDR3 DNA, CDR3 protein. D genes are given only for firm matches. Not all rows give a size; the values are once, few, many and, for expanded clones, a class.

clone size: -; V gene: TRBV6-5; D gene: TRBD1; J gene: TRBJ1-5; CDR3 DNA: TGTGCCAGCAGTACAGGGGGACAGCCCCAGCATTTT; CDR3 protein: CASSTGGQPQHF
clone size: -; V gene: TRBV14; D gene: -; J gene: TRBJ2-2; CDR3 DNA: TGTGCCAGCAGCCATCCCGCACAGGGTGGGACCGGGGAGCTGTTTTTT; CDR3 protein: CASSHPAQGGTGELFF
clone size: once; V gene: TRBV6-5; D gene: -; J gene: TRBJ1-2; CDR3 DNA: TGTGCCAGCAGTACCGGAAGCCCCTATGGCTACACCTTC; CDR3 protein: CASSTGSPYGYTF
clone size: medium-sized; V gene: TRBV19; D gene: -; J gene: TRBJ2-7; CDR3 DNA: TGTGCCAGCAGATCAGCGGTCTACGAGCAGTACTTC; CDR3 protein: CASRSAVYEQYF
clone size: -; V gene: TRBV14; D gene: TRBD2; J gene: TRBJ2-3; CDR3 DNA: TGTGCCAGCAGCCAAGATTTTCGTCTAGCGGGAGGTACAGATACGCAGTATTTT; CDR3 protein: CASSQDFRLAGGTDTQYF
clone size: -; V gene: TRBV6-2/TRBV6-3; D gene: -; J gene: TRBJ1-1; CDR3 DNA: TGTGCCAGCAGTTACTCGTTGGCAGGGGCGAAGAACACTGAAGCTTTCTTT; CDR3 protein: CASSYSLAGAKNTEAFF
clone size: -; V gene: TRBV19; D gene: -; J gene: TRBJ1-2; CDR3 DNA: TGTGCCAGTAGTCTGGAACGGGGGAACTATGGCTACACCTTC; CDR3 protein: CASSLERGNYGYTF
clone size: -; V gene: TRBV6-6; D gene: -; J gene: TRBJ2-3; CDR3 DNA: TGTGCCAGCAGAGAGACGGGGCACCCCCTAAATACGCAGTATTTT; CDR3 protein: CASRETGHPLNTQYF
clone size: medium-sized; V gene: TRBV6-5; D gene: -; J gene: TRBJ2-3; CDR3 DNA: TGTGCCAGCACCGCTTGGGGCGGTGCTAGCACAGATACGCAGTATTTT; CDR3 protein: CASTAWGGASTDTQYF
clone size: medium-sized; V gene: TRBV19; D gene: -; J gene: TRBJ2-6; CDR3 DNA: TGTGCCAGTAGTATCAGATGGGACAAGGAAAGCTCTGGGGCCAACGTCCTGACTTTC; CDR3 protein: CASSIRWDKESSGANVLTF
clone size: few; V gene: TRBV18; D gene: TRBD1; J gene: TRBJ2-2; CDR3 DNA: TGTGCCAGCTCACCAGCCCAGGGGGCGCGTACCGGGGAGCTGTTTTTT; CDR3 protein: CASSPAQGARTGELFF
clone size: -; V gene: TRBV30; D gene: TRBD1; J gene: TRBJ1-6; CDR3 DNA: TGTGCCTGGAGCGAGACAGGGAGATCACCCCTCCACTTT; CDR3 protein: CAWSETGRSPLHF
clone size: -; V gene: TRBV6-5; D gene: -; J gene: TRBJ1-5; CDR3 DNA: TGTGCCAGCAGACCCGGGACCCCCGGTTCGTCCCAGCATTTT; CDR3 protein: CASRPGTPGSSQHF
clone size: medium-sized; V gene: TRBV11-3; D gene: TRBD1; J gene: TRBJ2-5; CDR3 DNA: TGTGCCAGCAGCTTTGGACAGGGTTATGGAGAGACCCAGTACTTC; CDR3 protein: CASSFGQGYGETQYF
clone size: -; V gene: TRBV19; D gene: -; J gene: TRBJ2-5; CDR3 DNA: TGTGCCAGTAGTATTTCTGAGACCCAGTACTTC; CDR3 protein: CASSISETQYF
clone size: -; V gene: TRBV18; D gene: -; J gene: TRBJ2-1; CDR3 DNA: TGTGCCAGCTCACCGGTCGGGGTTGATCTCAATGAGCAGTTCTTC; CDR3 protein: CASSPVGVDLNEQFF
clone size: -; V gene: TRBV7-6; D gene: -; J gene: TRBJ1-1; CDR3 DNA: TGTGCCAGCAGCTTAGCGGGGACGGGTATGAACACTGAAGCTTTCTTT; CDR3 protein: CASSLAGTGMNTEAFF
clone size: medium-sized; V gene: TRBV6-5; D gene: -; J gene: TRBJ2-5; CDR3 DNA: TGTGCCAGCAGTTACTCGATCCAGGGCGCGGAGACCCAGTACTTC; CDR3 protein: CASSYSIQGAETQYF
clone size: few; V gene: TRBV11-3; D gene: TRBD1; J gene: TRBJ1-5; CDR3 DNA: TGTGCCAGCAGCTTAGATCTTGGGACAGGGGGCGCGAGCAATCAGCCCCAGCATTTT; CDR3 protein: CASSLDLGTGGASNQPQHF
clone size: medium-sized; V gene: TRBV19; D gene: -; J gene: TRBJ2-2; CDR3 DNA: TGTGCCAGTAGTATAGGGAGGGAAACCGGGGAGCTGTTTTTT; CDR3 protein: CASSIGRETGELFF
clone size: -; V gene: TRBV6-5; D gene: -; J gene: TRBJ1-1; CDR3 DNA: TGTGCCAGCACCCCTCACCGGAACACTGAAGCTTTCTTT; CDR3 protein: CASTPHRNTEAFF
clone size: few; V gene: TRBV6-4; D gene: -; J gene: TRBJ2-2; CDR3 DNA: TGTGCCAGCAGTGACAGGCCAAACACCGGGGAGCTGTTTTTT; CDR3 protein: CASSDRPNTGELFF
clone size: medium-sized; V gene: TRBV6-5; D gene: -; J gene: TRBJ2-7; CDR3 DNA: TGTGCCAGCAGTTACTCAGGGAGTCTCCAGGACCACGAGCAGTACTTC; CDR3 protein: CASSYSGSLQDHEQYF
clone size: few; V gene: TRBV6-6; D gene: TRBD1; J gene: TRBJ2-7; CDR3 DNA: TGTGCCAGCAGCCCCGACAGGGGCGGCTGGTACTTC; CDR3 protein: CASSPDRGGWYF
clone size: -; V gene: TRBV6-5; D gene: TRBD2; J gene: TRBJ2-5; CDR3 DNA: TGTGCCAGCAGTTACCTGAGCGGGATCGGGGAGACCCAGTACTTC; CDR3 protein: CASSYLSGIGETQYF
clone size: medium-sized; V gene: TRBV19; D gene: TRBD2; J gene: TRBJ2-7; CDR3 DNA: TGTGCCAGTAGCAATAACCGCGGGGGAGCTAAGGCCGAGCAGTACTTC; CDR3 protein: CASSNNRGGAKAEQYF
clone size: -; V gene: TRBV5-1; D gene: -; J gene: TRBJ2-7; CDR3 DNA: TGCGCCAGCAGCTTGGGACAGCCGGCCGAGCAGTACTTC; CDR3 protein: CASSLGQPAEQYF
clone size: few; V gene: TRBV6-5; D gene: TRBD2; J gene: TRBJ2-2; CDR3 DNA: TGTGCCAGCAGTTTCCTCGGACTAGCGGGGGGGCGGGTCACCGGGGAGCTGTTTTTT; CDR3 protein: CASSFLGLAGGRVTGELFF
clone size: medium-sized; V gene: TRBV30; D gene: TRBD2; J gene: TRBJ2-1; CDR3 DNA: TGTGCCTGGAAACTAGCGGGGCGGAAGTTCTTC; CDR3 protein: CAWKLAGRKFF
clone size: few; V gene: TRBV29-1; D gene: -; J gene: TRBJ1-1; CDR3 DNA: TGCAGCGCCGTGGCGTTGGGGGGGAACACTGAAGCTTTCTTT; CDR3 protein: CSAVALGGNTEAFF
clone size: -; V gene: TRBV27; D gene: -; J gene: TRBJ2-6; CDR3 DNA: TGTGCCAGCAGTTTCTACTCTGGGGCCAACGTCCTGACTTTC; CDR3 protein: CASSFYSGANVLTF
clone size: -; V gene: TRBV10-3; D gene: -; J gene: TRBJ1-6; CDR3 DNA: TGTGCCATCAGTGAGACCCCCGGGGTGAATTCACCCCTCCACTTT; CDR3 protein: CAISETPGVNSPLHF
clone size: -; V gene: TRBV6-6; D gene: TRBD1; J gene: TRBJ2-2; CDR3 DNA: TGTGCCAGCAGTTACCCGACCGGGACAGGGGACACCGGGGAGCTGTTTTTT; CDR3 protein: CASSYPTGTGDTGELFF
clone size: few; V gene: TRBV6-5; D gene: TRBD2; J gene: TRBJ2-5; CDR3 DNA: TGTGCCAGCAGGCCGGGACTAGCGTCCCGTGAGACCCAGTACTTC; CDR3 protein: CASRPGLASRETQYF
clone size: once; V gene: TRBV7-9; D gene: -; J gene: TRBJ1-1; CDR3 DNA: TGTGCCAGCAGCTTGGAGGGAGGTGAAGCTTTCTTT; CDR3 protein: CASSLEGGEAFF
clone size: -; V gene: TRBV5-4; D gene: TRBD2; J gene: TRBJ2-2; CDR3 DNA: TGTGCCAGCAGCCCGGCCCTAGCGGGGGGTCGGAACACCGGGGAGCTGTTTTTT; CDR3 protein: CASSPALAGGRNTGELFF
clone size: -; V gene: TRBV6-2/TRBV6-3; D gene: -; J gene: TRBJ1-1; CDR3 DNA: TGTGCCAGCAGTTACCGAAACATGAACACTGAAGCTTTCTTT; CDR3 protein: CASSYRNMNTEAFF
clone size: -; V gene: TRBV27; D gene: TRBD1; J gene: TRBJ2-4; CDR3 DNA: TGTGCCAGCAGTTTTTCCGGGACAGGGACCATTCAGTACTTC; CDR3 protein: CASSFSGTGTIQYF
clone size: -; V gene: TRBV5-4; D gene: -; J gene: TRBJ1-1; CDR3 DNA: TGTGCCAGCAGCTTTCTCGCGGGACACCAAAGTGAAGCTTTCTTT; CDR3 protein: CASSFLAGHQSEAFF
clone size: -; V gene: TRBV27; D gene: TRBD2; J gene: TRBJ2-2; CDR3 DNA: TGTGCCAGCAGTCCTAGCGGGAGGGCCTCCAACACCGGGGAGCTGTTTTTT; CDR3 protein: CASSPSGRASNTGELFF
clone size: -; V gene: TRBV6-1; D gene: -; J gene: TRBJ1-1; CDR3 DNA: TGTGCCAGCAGTGACGGGGGCCTTGACACTGAAGCTTTCTTT; CDR3 protein: CASSDGGLDTEAFF
clone size: -; V gene: TRBV6-6; D gene: TRBD1; J gene: TRBJ1-1; CDR3 DNA: TGTGCCAGCATCGACAGGTGGACAGGGGGGTCGGAAGCTTTCTTT; CDR3 protein: CASIDRWTGGSEAFF
clone size: -; V gene: TRBV5-4; D gene: -; J gene: TRBJ2-7; CDR3 DNA: TGTGCCAGCAGTCCAGGGGGGGGTCAGTCCTACGAGCAGTACTTC; CDR3 protein: CASSPGGGQSYEQYF
clone size: few; V gene: TRBV30; D gene: TRBD1; J gene: TRBJ2-7; CDR3 DNA: TGTGCCTGGAGTGTGGGACAGGGGCTCTCCTACGAGCAGTACTTC; CDR3 protein: CAWSVGQGLSYEQYF
clone size: once; V gene: TRBV27; D gene: -; J gene: TRBJ1-6; CDR3 DNA: TGTGCCAGCATGGGGAATGGCGCCTATAATTCACCCCTCCACTTT; CDR3 protein: CASMGNGAYNSPLHF
clone size: few; V gene: TRBV5-4; D gene: -; J gene: TRBJ2-5; CDR3 DNA: TGTGCCAGCAGCTTGAGGAGCACGACGGTGGAGACCCAGTACTTC; CDR3 protein: CASSLRSTTVETQYF
clone size: once; V gene: TRBV7-3; D gene: TRBD2; J gene: TRBJ2-3; CDR3 DNA: TGTGCCAGCAGCTTAACGGGTCGGACTAGCGGGGGGCGCACAGATACGCAGTATTTT; CDR3 protein: CASSLTGRTSGGRTDTQYF
clone size: few; V gene: TRBV6-6; D gene: -; J gene: TRBJ2-5; CDR3 DNA: TGTGCCAGCACCCTGTCGGGGGCGGAGACCCAGTACTTC; CDR3 protein: CASTLSGAETQYF
clone size: few; V gene: TRBV6-6; D gene: TRBD2; J gene: TRBJ2-3; CDR3 DNA: TGTGCCAGCAGTTACGGGCGGGGGTCCACAGATACGCAGTATTTT; CDR3 protein: CASSYGRGSTDTQYF
clone size: -; V gene: TRBV10-3; D gene: -; J gene: TRBJ2-2; CDR3 DNA: TGTGCCACAGGGCCCCCCGGGCTCAACACCGGGGAGCTGTTTTTT; CDR3 protein: CATGPPGLNTGELFF
clone size: -; V gene: TRBV5-6; D gene: -; J gene: TRBJ2-1; CDR3 DNA: TGTGCCAGCAGCTTGGAAGACTGGACGAACTACAATGAGCAGTTCTTC; CDR3 protein: CASSLEDWTNYNEQFF
clone size: few; V gene: TRBV6-6; D gene: -; J gene: TRBJ2-2; CDR3 DNA: TGTGCCAGCAGTAATGCCGGGACCTCCGGGGAGCTGTTTTTT; CDR3 protein: CASSNAGTSGELFF
clone size: few; V gene: TRBV5-5; D gene: -; J gene: TRBJ2-2; CDR3 DNA: TGTGCCAGCAGCTTGCATACTGCAGGGGGGACCGGGGAGCTGTTTTTT; CDR3 protein: CASSLHTAGGTGELFF
clone size: few; V gene: TRBV5-1; D gene: -; J gene: TRBJ1-4; CDR3 DNA: TGCGCCAGCAGCTTGGGAAGGGGCCCCGGGCAAGAAAAACTGTTTTTT; CDR3 protein: CASSLGRGPGQEKLFF
clone size: few; V gene: TRBV7-2; D gene: -; J gene: TRBJ2-5; CDR3 DNA: TGTGCCAGCAGCTTCCTGGGAGAGACCCAGTACTTC; CDR3 protein: CASSFLGETQYF
clone size: medium-sized; V gene: TRBV6-5; D gene: -; J gene: TRBJ2-3; CDR3 DNA: TGTGCCAGCAGCGACATCATCGCTGCAGATACGCAGTATTTT; CDR3 protein: CASSDIIAADTQYF
clone size: medium-sized; V gene: TRBV19; D gene: TRBD2; J gene: TRBJ2-3; CDR3 DNA: TGTGCCAGTAGTCCCACTAGCGCCCTGGCTGCAGATACGCAGTATTTT; CDR3 protein: CASSPTSALAADTQYF
clone size: -; V gene: TRBV5-4; D gene: -; J gene: TRBJ2-6; CDR3 DNA: TGTGCCAGCAGCTTAGGGATAGGGGCTGGGGCCAACGTCCTGACTTTC; CDR3 protein: CASSLGIGAGANVLTF
clone size: few; V gene: TRBV6-5; D gene: -; J gene: TRBJ2-5; CDR3 DNA: TGTGCCAGCAGTTACCCGGCGGTGGGAGAGACCCAGTACTTC; CDR3 protein: CASSYPAVGETQYF